Following are 13 T cell receptor beta chains from one sample sequenced in a study of CD8 T cells in Susac syndrome (dated by TCRdb to between 2019 and 2020). The library was obtained by the immunoSEQ multiplex PCR assay. RNA was extracted using the RNeasy kit, and about 0.45 to 1 ug of the RNA was reverse transcribed with random hexamers. Starting from the raw public reads, TCRdb applied fastp trimming at Q25, assembled clones with MiXCR and retained in-frame beta chains. Merged by CDR3 protein, the rows form single entries marked with the most common genes and DNA. This sample gives 400,000 to 550,000 distinct CDR3 sequences in total; more than 80% of them show up just once. Of the sample, around 0.12% falls within the top ten clones. Sequenced sample: CD8+ T cells from PBMCs. These TCRs come from a human donor with multiple sclerosis.

This chain joins TRBV20-1 and TRBJ2-1, with D possibly TRBD1 on 5 matching bases. From germline, CDR1 is DFQATT and CDR2 SNEGSKA (reference sequence). Trimming left V 6 bases short and J 4 bases short, with 10 bases between. The CDR3 length is 12 residues. The CDR3 DNA follows: TGCAGTGCCCCGACAGCTTACAATGAGCAGTTCTTC. This encodes CSAPTAYNEQFF.

This sequence joins TRBV4-1 and TRBJ1-2; TRBD1 is a possible D gene (5 bases). CDR3 size: 17 residues. Trimming removed 0 bases at V and 2 bases at J, with 16 bases between. Germline V gene lookup returns CDR1 MGHRA and CDR2 YSYEKL. The chain's CDR3 is CASSQDQTDRFNYGYTF. The CDR3 region has the DNA TGCGCCAGCAGCCAAGATCAGACAGACCGTTTCAACTATGGCTACACCTTC.

The rearrangement links TRBV5-5 to TRBJ1-2; no firm D call. The CDR3 totals 14 residues. The V gene's germline CDR1 is SGHKS and CDR2 YYEKEE (reference sequence). The ends were cut back, 1 base at V and 8 bases at J, with 15 bases in the middle. DNA of the CDR3: TGTGCCAGCAGCTTGTTCTGGGGTTCCTTCGGCTACACCTTC. Translating it yields CASSLFWGSFGYTF.

The chain links TRBV27 to TRBJ1-5, with D possibly TRBD1 on 6 matching bases. CDR1 and CDR2 (germline): MNHEY, SMNVEV (reference sequence). Trimming took 2 bases from V and 6 from J, leaving 11 bases between them. CDR3 length: 14 residues. CDR3 nucleotides: TGTGCCAGCAGTTTAAGGGCAGGGGTTCAGCCCCAGCATTTT. Protein sequence: CASSLRAGVQPQHF.

This chain links TRBV4-1 with TRBJ1-5; D remains unclear. The CDR3 covers 15 residues. In germline, CDR1 is MGHRA, CDR2 YSYEKL. V was pared by 1 base and J by 0 bases, with 7 bases between. The CDR3 is CASSQVMGSNQPQHF. CDR3 DNA sequence: TGCGCCAGCAGCCAAGTCATGGGTAGCAATCAGCCCCAGCATTTT.

The V call is TRBV7-9, the J call TRBJ1-1; TRBD1 might be the D (6 bases). The CDR3 covers 16 residues. Trimming removed 2 bases at V and 2 bases at J, with 15 bases between. The germline V gene encodes CDR1 SEHNR and CDR2 FQNEAQ (reference sequence). The CDR3 reads CASSLSAGGPNTEAFF. The CDR3 DNA follows: TGTGCCAGCAGCTTATCCGCGGGGGGGCCTAACACTGAAGCTTTCTTT.

The J gene is TRBJ2-1, the V gene TRBV27; D is uncertain. The germline gives CDR1 MNHEY, CDR2 SMNVEV (reference sequence). The CDR3 has 15 amino acids. Trimming took off 2 bases at V and 2 bases at J, with 10 bases between the two ends. The CDR3 bases are TGTGCCAGCAGTTTAAATCCGCCTACCTACAATGAGCAGTTCTTC. It encodes CASSLNPPTYNEQFF.

The V gene is TRBV27, the J gene TRBJ2-3, with TRBD2 matching 10 bases. The CDR3 is made up of 17 amino acids. The ends lost 2 bases at V and 4 bases at J; junction bases unmatched: 9. CDR1 and CDR2 (germline): MNHEY, SMNVEV (reference sequence). CDR3 protein: CASSLLPASGSSDTQYF. The DNA for the CDR3 is TGTGCCAGCAGTTTACTCCCGGCTAGCGGGAGCTCAGATACGCAGTATTTT.

This clonotype was seen only a few times. The rearrangement joins TRBV15 to TRBJ2-1, with 8 bases fitting TRBD2. V shed 3 bases and J 0 bases; nucleotides not matched to a gene: 4. Per germline, CDR1 LNHNV and CDR2 YYDKDF (reference sequence). CDR3 length: 16 amino acids. This CDR3 is CATSRTGGGSYNEQFF. The CDR3 region has the DNA TGTGCCACCAGCAGGACGGGGGGGGGCTCCTACAATGAGCAGTTCTTC.

The rearrangement uses TRBV19 and TRBJ2-3; D is perhaps TRBD2 (6 bases). The V gene's germline CDR1 is LNHDA and CDR2 SQIVND (reference sequence). V lost 10 bases, J lost 0 bases, and 11 bases lay in between. This CDR3 region has 13 residues. Written as DNA, the CDR3 is TGTGCCACAGATAGCGGAAGCACAGATACGCAGTATTTT. The encoded protein is CATDSGSTDTQYF.

This sequence joins TRBV5-4 and TRBJ2-1; tentative D call: TRBD2 (6 bases). Germline CDR1 is SGHNT and CDR2 is YYREEE (reference sequence). Trimming removed 3 bases from V and 8 bases from J, with 12 bases in between. The CDR3 runs to 13 residues. The CDR3 DNA sequence: TGTGCCAGCAGCTGGGACTGGGGGGATGAGCAGTTCTTC. Protein sequence: CASSWDWGDEQFF. The variable domain in full, completed from reference TRBV5-4 and TRBJ2-1, reads ETGVTQSPTHLIKTRGQQVTLRCSSQSGHNTVSWYQQALGQGPQFIFQYYREEENGRGNFPPRFSGLQFPNYSSELNVNALELDDSALYLCASSWDWGDEQFFGPGTRLTVL.

The J gene is TRBJ2-3, the V gene TRBV10-2, with 11 bases lining up with TRBD2. CDR3 size: 18 residues. V gave up 3 bases and J gave up 4 bases; unmatched junction bases: 12. The V gene's germline CDR1 is WSHSY and CDR2 SAAADI. The CDR3 DNA is TGCGCCAGCAGTGACTCATCATTTAGCGGGGGGGCATCAGATACGCAGTATTTT. This encodes CASSDSSFSGGASDTQYF.

V usage is TRBV5-4 and J usage is TRBJ2-5; D might be TRBD1 (5 bases). Per the germline V gene, CDR1 is SGHNT and CDR2 is YYREEE (reference sequence). Between the trimmed V and J ends, which lost 0 bases and 4 bases, there was a span of 19 bases. The CDR3 is made up of 17 amino acids. The CDR3 here is CASSLVPGLNDRETQYF. DNA of the CDR3: TGTGCCAGCAGCTTGGTTCCAGGGCTAAATGATCGAGAGACCCAGTACTTC. The variable domain in full, with the rest retrieved from reference TRBV5-4 and TRBJ2-5, is ETGVTQSPTHLIKTRGQQVTLRCSSQSGHNTVSWYQQALGQGPQFIFQYYREEENGRGNFPPRFSGLQFPNYSSELNVNALELDDSALYLCASSLVPGLNDRETQYFGPGTRLLVL.